The rows below give T cell receptor beta chains drawn from one sample of a study of a mutant IDH1 vaccine in newly diagnosed glioma. Only in-frame clones appear in the TCRdb table, and some are missing; sequencing was by immunoSEQ multiplex PCR. The data show 25,000 to 35,000 clones, roughly 80% seen once. Sequences were derived from PBMCs, sampled from a glioma patient treated with radiotherapy, temozolomide or both. These receptor sequences come from a man between 25 and 39 years old with glioma. The CDR3 runs from the conserved cysteine through the conserved F or W. D genes are given only for firm matches. Size is stated for part of the rows, as once, few or many counts, or as a class when the clone is expanded.

CDR3 protein: CASSLVDTEAFF
CDR3 DNA: TGCGCCAGCAGCTTGGTTGACACTGAAGCTTTCTTT
D gene: NA
clone size: NA
J gene: TRBJ1-1
V gene: TRBV5-1

CDR3 protein: CASSVSHSNQPQHF
CDR3 DNA: TGTGCCAGCAGCGTAAGCCATAGCAATCAGCCCCAGCATTTT
D gene: NA
clone size: NA
J gene: TRBJ1-5
V gene: TRBV9

CDR3 protein: CATSTRGTSTDTQYF
CDR3 DNA: TGTGCCACCAGCACCAGGGGCACTAGCACAGATACGCAGTATTTT
D gene: NA
clone size: NA
J gene: TRBJ2-3
V gene: TRBV15

CDR3 protein: CSVGTDTEQFF
CDR3 DNA: TGCAGCGTTGGAACGGATACTGAGCAGTTCTTC
D gene: NA
clone size: NA
J gene: TRBJ2-1
V gene: TRBV29-1

CDR3 protein: CASSDHPGSGYTF
CDR3 DNA: TGCGCCAGCAGTGACCACCCAGGGTCTGGCTACACCTTC
D gene: NA
clone size: NA
J gene: TRBJ1-2
V gene: TRBV10-2

CDR3 protein: CASSSGGLAPEQYF
CDR3 DNA: TGTGCCAGCAGCTCGGGGGGACTAGCGCCTGAGCAGTACTTC
D gene: TRBD2
clone size: NA
J gene: TRBJ2-7
V gene: TRBV7-2

CDR3 protein: CASSLGQGLAYEQYF
CDR3 DNA: TGTGCCAGCAGCTTAGGACAGGGGCTGGCCTACGAGCAGTACTTC
D gene: TRBD1
clone size: NA
J gene: TRBJ2-7
V gene: TRBV7-6

CDR3 protein: CASSPKAGATEAFF
CDR3 DNA: TGTGCCAGCTCACCAAAGGCAGGGGCTACTGAAGCTTTCTTT
D gene: NA
clone size: NA
J gene: TRBJ1-1
V gene: TRBV18

CDR3 protein: CASSLTSGGEGEQFF
CDR3 DNA: TGTGCCAGCAGCTTAACTAGCGGGGGGGAGGGTGAGCAGTTCTTC
D gene: TRBD2
clone size: NA
J gene: TRBJ2-1
V gene: TRBV7-8

CDR3 protein: CASSWEGSYEQYF
CDR3 DNA: TGCGCCAGCAGCTGGGAGGGATCCTACGAGCAGTACTTC
D gene: TRBD2
clone size: NA
J gene: TRBJ2-7
V gene: TRBV5-1

CDR3 protein: CASKAGGAGANVLTF
CDR3 DNA: TGTGCCAGCAAGGCAGGGGGAGCTGGGGCCAACGTCCTGACTTTC
D gene: TRBD1
clone size: NA
J gene: TRBJ2-6
V gene: TRBV19

CDR3 protein: CATSRGNRGRDEQFF
CDR3 DNA: TGTGCCACCAGCAGAGGCAACAGGGGGAGGGATGAGCAGTTCTTC
D gene: NA
clone size: NA
J gene: TRBJ2-1
V gene: TRBV15

CDR3 protein: CASSFSGTGLEQYF
CDR3 DNA: TGTGCCAGCAGTTTCTCCGGGACAGGGCTCGAGCAGTACTTC
D gene: TRBD1
clone size: once
J gene: TRBJ2-7
V gene: TRBV28

CDR3 protein: CASRRSLNTEAFF
CDR3 DNA: TGTGCCAGTAGAAGAAGCTTGAACACTGAAGCTTTCTTT
D gene: NA
clone size: NA
J gene: TRBJ1-1
V gene: TRBV6-1

CDR3 protein: CASSPQRETDF
CDR3 DNA: TGTGCCAGCAGCCCCCAGCGGGAGACAGACTTC
D gene: TRBD2
clone size: NA
J gene: TRBJ2-5
V gene: TRBV7-2

CDR3 protein: CASSVGTRGQGIEETQYF
CDR3 DNA: TGTGCCAGCAGCGTAGGCACTCGAGGACAGGGGATTGAGGAGACCCAGTACTTC
D gene: TRBD1
clone size: NA
J gene: TRBJ2-5
V gene: TRBV9

CDR3 protein: CASSGGLAVQQETQYF
CDR3 DNA: TGTGCCAGCAGCGGGGGACTAGCGGTACAACAAGAGACCCAGTACTTC
D gene: TRBD2
clone size: once
J gene: TRBJ2-5
V gene: TRBV5-4

CDR3 protein: CAWSGGQDNSPLHF
CDR3 DNA: TGTGCCTGGAGTGGGGGACAGGATAATTCACCCCTCCACTTT
D gene: TRBD1
clone size: NA
J gene: TRBJ1-6
V gene: TRBV30

CDR3 protein: CASSVEGVTEKLFF
CDR3 DNA: TGTGCCAGCAGTGTTGAGGGCGTCACGGAAAAACTGTTTTTT
D gene: NA
clone size: once
J gene: TRBJ1-4
V gene: TRBV2

CDR3 protein: CASSLFNVGGENTEAFF
CDR3 DNA: TGTGCCAGCAGCTTATTTAATGTAGGGGGCGAGAACACTGAAGCTTTCTTT
D gene: TRBD1
clone size: once
J gene: TRBJ1-1
V gene: TRBV7-2

CDR3 protein: CASNQGVRSDTQYF
CDR3 DNA: TGCGCCAGCAACCAAGGTGTCCGATCAGATACGCAGTATTTT
D gene: NA
clone size: NA
J gene: TRBJ2-3
V gene: TRBV4-1

CDR3 protein: CASSQVVLGSSSYEQYF
CDR3 DNA: TGCGCCAGCAGCCAAGTAGTTTTGGGGTCGAGCTCCTACGAGCAGTACTTC
D gene: NA
clone size: NA
J gene: TRBJ2-7
V gene: TRBV4-1

CDR3 protein: CASLEGSYEQYF
CDR3 DNA: TGTGCTTCACTGGAGGGATCTTACGAGCAGTACTTC
D gene: NA
clone size: few
J gene: TRBJ2-7
V gene: TRBV28

CDR3 protein: CASSLGQGDEEKLFF
CDR3 DNA: TGCGCCAGCAGCCTAGGACAGGGGGATGAGGAAAAACTGTTTTTT
D gene: TRBD1
clone size: NA
J gene: TRBJ1-4
V gene: TRBV4-1

CDR3 protein: CASRETGLVNTGELFF
CDR3 DNA: TGTGCCAGCAGGGAGACAGGGCTCGTGAACACCGGGGAGCTGTTTTTT
D gene: TRBD1
clone size: few
J gene: TRBJ2-2
V gene: TRBV25-1

CDR3 protein: CASSEAEGYQETQYF
CDR3 DNA: TGTGCCAGCAGTGAAGCAGAGGGTTACCAAGAGACCCAGTACTTC
D gene: NA
clone size: NA
J gene: TRBJ2-5
V gene: TRBV6-1

CDR3 protein: CAWSVWQGAGELFF
CDR3 DNA: TGTGCCTGGAGTGTATGGCAGGGTGCCGGGGAGCTGTTTTTT
D gene: NA
clone size: NA
J gene: TRBJ2-2
V gene: TRBV30

CDR3 protein: CASSGTGRVIDTQYF
CDR3 DNA: TGTGCCAGCAGTGGGACAGGGAGAGTCATAGATACGCAGTATTTT
D gene: TRBD1
clone size: NA
J gene: TRBJ2-3
V gene: TRBV2

CDR3 protein: CASSLSGAQGMNTEAFF
CDR3 DNA: TGTGCCAGCAGCTTAAGTGGGGCCCAGGGCATGAACACTGAAGCTTTCTTT
D gene: NA
clone size: NA
J gene: TRBJ1-1
V gene: TRBV11-3

CDR3 protein: CASSAGNQPQHF
CDR3 DNA: TGTGCCAGCAGTGCCGGCAATCAGCCCCAGCATTTT
D gene: NA
clone size: NA
J gene: TRBJ1-5
V gene: TRBV6-5